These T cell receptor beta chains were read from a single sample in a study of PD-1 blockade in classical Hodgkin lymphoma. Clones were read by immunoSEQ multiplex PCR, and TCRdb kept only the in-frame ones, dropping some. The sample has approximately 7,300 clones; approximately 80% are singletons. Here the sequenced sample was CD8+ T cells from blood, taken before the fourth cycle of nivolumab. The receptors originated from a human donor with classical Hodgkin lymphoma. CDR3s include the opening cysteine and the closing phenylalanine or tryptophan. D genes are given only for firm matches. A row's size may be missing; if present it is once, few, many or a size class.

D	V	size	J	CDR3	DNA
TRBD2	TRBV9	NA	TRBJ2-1	CASSTSGGSTPREQFF	TGTGCCAGCAGCACAAGCGGGGGGAGCACCCCTAGGGAGCAGTTCTTC
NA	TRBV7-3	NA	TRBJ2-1	CASSPHAGFEQFF	TGTGCCAGCAGCCCCCATGCAGGGTTTGAGCAGTTCTTC
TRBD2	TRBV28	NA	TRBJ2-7	CASIEGTSSSSYEQYF	TGTGCCAGCATTGAGGGGACTAGCTCGAGCTCCTACGAGCAGTACTTC
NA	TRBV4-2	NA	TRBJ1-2	CASSQDLEANYGYTF	TGTGCCAGCAGCCAAGATCTGGAGGCTAACTATGGCTACACCTTC
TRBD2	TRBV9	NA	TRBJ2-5	CASSGPVSGGIQETQYF	TGTGCCAGCAGCGGTCCTGTGAGCGGGGGGATCCAAGAGACCCAGTACTTC
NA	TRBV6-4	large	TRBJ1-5	CASRGGRSGNQPQHF	TGTGCCAGCAGGGGAGGGCGATCGGGCAATCAGCCCCAGCATTTT
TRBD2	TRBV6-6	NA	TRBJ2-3	CASSLAGVTQYF	TGTGCCAGCTCCCTAGCGGGGGTTACGCAGTATTTT
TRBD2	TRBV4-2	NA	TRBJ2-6	CASSPGLAGSGANVLTF	TGTGCCAGCAGCCCTGGGTTAGCGGGGTCGGGGGCCAACGTCCTGACTTTC
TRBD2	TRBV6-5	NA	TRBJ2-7	CASRRLAAYEQYF	TGTGCCAGCAGGAGACTAGCGGCGTACGAGCAGTACTTC
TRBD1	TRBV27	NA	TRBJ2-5	CASRDSTGQGGETQYF	TGTGCCAGCAGGGATTCGACGGGACAGGGGGGTGAGACCCAGTACTTC
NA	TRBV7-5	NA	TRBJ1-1	CASSQQVWGNTEAFF	TGTGCCAGCAGCCAACAGGTTTGGGGGAACACTGAAGCTTTCTTT
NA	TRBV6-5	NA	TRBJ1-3	CASSRQAAGNTIYF	TGTGCCAGCAGTCGACAGGCCGCTGGAAACACCATATATTTT
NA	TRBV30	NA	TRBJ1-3	CAWSVGRTPGNTIYF	TGTGCCTGGAGTGTAGGACGGACTCCTGGAAACACCATATATTTT
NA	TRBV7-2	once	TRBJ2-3	CASSPDKSTDTQYF	TGTGCCAGCAGCCCTGACAAGAGCACAGATACGCAGTATTTT
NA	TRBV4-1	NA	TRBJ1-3	CASSQRTGPSGNTIYF	TGCGCCAGCAGCCAGAGGACGGGTCCCTCTGGAAACACCATATATTTT
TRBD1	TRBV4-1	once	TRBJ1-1	CASSYLGQGPTEAFF	TGCGCCAGCAGCTACCTGGGACAGGGGCCAACTGAAGCTTTCTTT
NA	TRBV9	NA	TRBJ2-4	CASSKSGGQGIQYF	TGTGCCAGCAGCAAGTCCGGGGGCCAAGGCATTCAGTACTTC
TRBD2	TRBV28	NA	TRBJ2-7	CASSSTGGAYEQYF	TGTGCCAGCAGTTCAACCGGGGGGGCCTACGAGCAGTACTTC
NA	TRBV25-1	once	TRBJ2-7	CASSENYEQYF	TGTGCCAGCAGTGAAAATTACGAGCAGTACTTC
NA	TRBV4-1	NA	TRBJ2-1	CASSQDPGQTANEQFF	TGCGCCAGCAGCCAAGATCCGGGCCAGACCGCCAATGAGCAGTTCTTC
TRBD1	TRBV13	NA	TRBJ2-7	CASSGQGSGYEQYF	TGTGCCAGCAGCGGACAGGGATCAGGCTACGAGCAGTACTTC
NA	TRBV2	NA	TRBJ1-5	CASSEEGARSLNQPQHF	TGTGCCAGCAGTGAAGAAGGGGCGAGAAGTCTCAATCAGCCCCAGCATTTT
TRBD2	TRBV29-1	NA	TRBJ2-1	CSVEDWTSGSLNEQFF	TGCAGCGTTGAAGACTGGACTAGCGGGTCCCTCAATGAGCAGTTCTTC
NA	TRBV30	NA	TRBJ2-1	CAWTPGTEQFF	TGTGCCTGGACCCCCGGGACTGAGCAGTTCTTC
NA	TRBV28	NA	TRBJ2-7	CASSLIGREQYF	TGTGCCAGCAGTTTAATAGGCAGGGAGCAGTACTTC